These 8 T cell receptor beta chains were all obtained from the same sample, sequenced in a study of shared clonotypes between healthy human individuals. The protocol was immunoSEQ multiplex PCR, while the TCRdb copy is restricted to in-frame clones and leaves out a portion. The table lists about 2,500,000 clones, around 94% of them singletons. Sequenced sample: naive CD4+ T cells sorted from blood. As to subset: CD45RA+ positively selected. These receptor sequences come from a man in his late teens or twenties in good health.

The chain has TRBV7-8 and TRBJ2-5; TRBD1 might be the D (6 bases). This CDR3 is 13 amino acids long. Germline V lookup: CDR1 SGHVS, CDR2 FQNEAQ. V dropped 3 bases and J dropped 5 bases, with 10 bases sitting between them. The CDR3 bases are TGTGCCAGCAGCTTCCTGGGGGCGGAGACCCAGTACTTC. Translating gives CASSFLGAETQYF.

This sequence joins TRBV5-8 and TRBJ1-2; weak D call: TRBD1 (6 bases). The length of the CDR3 is 17 residues. The V gene lost 4 bases and the J gene lost 5 bases, with 24 bases spanning the gap. Germline V gives CDR1 SGHTS, CDR2 YDEGEE. The CDR3 reads CASSRFLQGRESYGYTF. CDR3 in DNA: TGTGCCAGCAGCCGGTTCCTACAGGGACGGGAGTCTTATGGCTACACCTTC.

V is TRBV6-5 and J is TRBJ1-3, with TRBD1 matching 8 bases. The CDR3 consists of 16 residues. Trimming cost V 2 bases and J 2 bases; bases outside gene matches: 5. CDR1 is MNHEY and CDR2 is SVGAGI in the germline V gene. This CDR3 is CASSYTATGAGNTIYF. Here the CDR3 DNA reads TGTGCCAGCAGTTACACAGCGACAGGGGCTGGAAACACCATATATTTT.

J is TRBJ1-2 and V is TRBV13; the match to TRBD1 covers 10 bases. Trimming removed 5 bases from V and 7 bases from J; junction bases left unmatched: 7. This CDR3 has 14 residues. Germline-derived CDR1 and CDR2 are PRHDT and FYEKMQ (reference sequence). Here the CDR3 DNA reads TGTGCCAGCAGCCTGACAGGGGGCGCTCTTGGCTACACCTTC. This translates into CASSLTGGALGYTF.

This chain uses TRBV7-9 with TRBJ2-7; TRBD1 aligns across 10 bases. The CDR3 is made up of 15 amino acids. V was pared by 3 bases and J by 5 bases, with 7 bases of the junction left unmatched. Germline V CDR1 and CDR2: SEHNR, FQNEAQ (reference sequence). Written as DNA, the CDR3 is TGTGCCAGCAGCTTCCGGGACAGGGGTGTCAACGAGCAGTACTTC. Encoded protein: CASSFRDRGVNEQYF. The whole variable domain, filled in from reference TRBV7-9 and TRBJ2-7, reads DTGVSQNPRHKITKRGQNVTFRCDPISEHNRLYWYRQTLGQGPEFLTYFQNEAQLEKSRLLSDRFSAERPKGSFSTLEIQRTEQGDSAMYLCASSFRDRGVNEQYFGPGTRLTVT.

The J gene is TRBJ1-5, the V gene TRBV29-1, with D perhaps TRBD1 (6 bases). The V gene lost 7 bases and the J gene lost 6 bases, with 13 bases spanning the gap. Per the germline V gene, CDR1 is SQVTM and CDR2 is ANQGSEA. CDR3 size: 12 residues. For the CDR3, the DNA is TGCAGCGCTGGGACATCAGGTCAGCCCCAGCATTTT. It encodes CSAGTSGQPQHF.

This chain uses TRBV4-1 with TRBJ1-4; D is ambiguous. The germline CDR1 and CDR2 sequences are MGHRA and YSYEKL. The CDR3 is 16 amino acids. The V and J ends lost 5 bases and 8 bases respectively, with 21 bases between them. CDR3 residues: CASSSRGGGGLEKLFF. The DNA for the CDR3 is TGCGCCAGCAGCTCACGCGGAGGTGGTGGGTTAGAAAAACTGTTTTTT.

Comments on this clone: Other DNA sequences in this sample translate to the same CDR3. The chain combines TRBV5-1 with TRBJ2-2; D not resolved. The CDR3 extends over 12 amino acids. V lost 0 bases, J lost 6 bases, and 3 bases lay in between. Germline loops: CDR1 SGHRS, CDR2 YFSETQ. The CDR3 DNA sequence: TGCGCCAGCAGCTTGGAATCCGGGGAGCTGTTTTTT. Translated: CASSLESGELFF.